The 29 T cell receptor beta chains presented below share a single source sample, sequenced in a study of CXCR3-negative and CXCR3-positive naive CD8 T cells. Researchers prepared the TRB cDNA libraries using 5' RACE with UMI labels. TCRdb reprocessed the 5' RACE reads; each CDR3 protein has one entry and no DNA is given. This sample contains about 57,000 distinct CDR3 sequences. Sequenced material: memory CD8+ T cells from blood. These receptors were taken from a human donor in good health. Some clones in this sample may be carry-over from other donors' samples.

The chain couples TRBV20-1 to TRBJ1-1. Germline V gene sequence: CDR1 DFQATT, CDR2 SNEGSKA (reference sequence). The CDR3 length is 13 residues. CDR3 amino acids: CSARDVGITEAFF.

The V and J genes are TRBV6-6 and TRBJ2-2. Germline CDR1 reads MNHNY; CDR2 reads SVGAGI (reference sequence). CDR3 length: 13 residues. CDR3: CASSLKSTGELFF.

The chain carries TRBV6-4 and TRBJ1-1. The CDR3 consists of 15 residues. Germline V lookup: CDR1 MRHNA, CDR2 SNTAGT. Here the CDR3 reads CASSPSSEWNTEAFF.

This rearrangement joins TRBV20-1 to TRBJ2-3; the TCRdb call, TRBD2, lacks DNA for checking. Per germline, CDR1 DFQATT and CDR2 SNEGSKA (reference sequence). CDR3 length equals 20 residues. The CDR3 sequence is CSATSPGPTSGGVALVTQYF.

The chain has TRBV20-1 and TRBJ2-1; TCRdb picks TRBD2, but there is no DNA to check that call. The CDR3 runs 17 residues. The germline V gene encodes CDR1 DFQATT and CDR2 SNEGSKA (reference sequence). The CDR3 loop reads CSARASGTSGGKNEQFF.

This chain joins TRBV6-2 or TRBV6-3 and TRBJ1-2; the TCRdb D gene call, TRBD1, has no DNA to confirm it. The CDR3 has 15 residues. Per the germline V gene, CDR1 is MNHEY and CDR2 is SVGEGT. The CDR3 here is CSSSRRGRPNYGYTF.

The chain combines TRBV10-3 with TRBJ2-7. The germline V gene has CDR1 ENHRY and CDR2 SYGVKD. This CDR3 region has 15 residues. CDR3 region: CAISESEDSSYEQYF.

This chain uses TRBV12-3 or TRBV12-4 with TRBJ2-1; TCRdb picks TRBD1, but there is no DNA to check that call. CDR3 length: 15 residues. CDR3 in amino acids: CASSLGAPGYNEQFF.

This rearrangement joins TRBV13 to TRBJ1-1; with no DNA, the TCRdb D assignment of TRBD1 cannot be verified. The CDR3 sequence is 15 residues long. Germline CDR1 is PRHDT and CDR2 is FYEKMQ (reference sequence). The CDR3 is CASSDRDRGYTEAFF. The full variable domain, in which reference TRBV13 and TRBJ1-1 provide the parts outside the CDR3, is AAGVIQSPRHLIKEKRETATLKCYPIPRHDTVYWYQQGPGQDPQFLISFYEKMQSDKGSIPDRFSAQQFSDYHSELNMSSLELGDSALYFCASSDRDRGYTEAFFGQGTRLTVV.

This sequence joins TRBV29-1 and TRBJ2-2; TCRdb names TRBD1, which stays unverified in the absence of DNA. Germline CDR1 SQVTM, CDR2 ANQGSEA. This CDR3 region has 13 residues. The CDR3 sequence is CSVYRGNTGELFF.

V gene TRBV27 combines with J gene TRBJ2-7; the TCRdb call, TRBD2, lacks DNA for checking. Germline V gene lookup returns CDR1 MNHEY and CDR2 SMNVEV (reference sequence). The CDR3 length is 17 residues. The CDR3 region is CASSPAVRVFGTYEQYF.

The chain couples TRBV27 to TRBJ2-1; TCRdb reports TRBD1, a call that lacks DNA to check it against. The CDR3 is 15 residues long. Germline V gives CDR1 MNHEY, CDR2 SMNVEV (reference sequence). The CDR3 sequence: CASNTGTGIYNEQFF.

This chain uses TRBV7-6 with TRBJ2-2; TCRdb's assignment of TRBD2 cannot be checked, as there is no DNA. The CDR3 is 14 amino acids. CDR1 is SGHVS, CDR2 FNYEAQ, per germline. This CDR3 reads CASSLEEGPGELFF.

The chain uses TRBV29-1 and TRBJ2-7; the D call of TRBD1 rests on TCRdb alone, since no DNA is present to check it. CDR1 is SQVTM and CDR2 is ANQGSEA in the germline V gene. The length of the CDR3 is 15 residues. This CDR3 reads CSGQGTAGDSYEQYF.

This rearrangement joins TRBV10-3 to TRBJ2-3; without DNA, the TCRdb call of TRBD2 cannot be checked. This CDR3 region has 16 residues. Germline V CDR1 and CDR2: ENHRY, SYGVKD. CDR3 loop: CAISESLAGTPDTQYF.

The chain recombines TRBV7-9 with TRBJ1-1; no DNA is available, so the TRBD1 call from TCRdb remains unchecked. The CDR3 totals 14 residues. Germline V CDR1 and CDR2: SEHNR, FQNEAQ (reference sequence). The CDR3 spells CASSSLSTGTEAFF.

The chain couples TRBV12-3 or TRBV12-4 to TRBJ2-1; TCRdb's D call of TRBD1 is untestable without DNA. The CDR3 is 12 residues long. The CDR3 protein is CATSHGGGEQFF.

The chain couples TRBV9 to TRBJ2-7; TCRdb names TRBD1, which stays unverified in the absence of DNA. Germline CDR1 and CDR2: SGDLS and YYNGEE. The CDR3 totals 15 residues. The CDR3 here is CASSVAQGGLYEQYF. The variable domain in full, with the rest retrieved from reference TRBV9 and TRBJ2-7, is DSGVTQTPKHLITATGQRVTLRCSPRSGDLSVYWYQQSLDQGLQFLIQYYNGEERAKGNILERFSAQQFPDLHSELNLSSLELGDSALYFCASSVAQGGLYEQYFGPGTRLTVT.

Judged by frequency, this clonotype is medium-sized. This chain connects TRBV5-5 to TRBJ1-1. Germline-derived CDR1 and CDR2 are SGHKS and YYEKEE (reference sequence). CDR3 length: 14 amino acids. This chain's CDR3 is CASSLGFLDTEAFF.

The chain employs TRBV4-3 and TRBJ2-5; as DNA is missing, the TRBD2 call by TCRdb cannot be tested. CDR3 length: 17 amino acids. Looked up from germline, CDR1 is LGHNA and CDR2 is YSLEER. The CDR3 sequence is CASSQDPAGGLQETQYF.

This chain joins TRBV20-1 and TRBJ2-5; absent DNA, TCRdb's TRBD1 call cannot be checked. The CDR3 runs to 15 residues. Germline CDR1 reads DFQATT; CDR2 reads SNEGSKA (reference sequence). CDR3 residues: CSARDRGSLGETQYF.

The genes are TRBV23-1 and TRBJ2-6; with no DNA, the TCRdb D assignment of TRBD2 cannot be verified. TRBV23-1 is an open reading frame whose function is uncertain. CDR3 length equals 15 residues. The CDR3 protein is CASGRRGSGANVLTF.

The rearrangement joins TRBV29-1 to TRBJ1-2; TCRdb's D call, TRBD1, is unchecked because there is no DNA. This CDR3 region has 14 residues. CDR1 is SQVTM and CDR2 is ANQGSEA in the germline V gene. The CDR3 reads CSVEWDGGQGGYTF.

The chain is built from TRBV18 and TRBJ2-7. The CDR3 has 15 residues. Germline CDR1 reads KGHSH; CDR2 reads LQKENI. CDR3 in amino acids: CASSPPSSPSYEQYF. The variable domain in full, with the rest retrieved from reference TRBV18 and TRBJ2-7, is NAGVMQNPRHLVRRRGQEARLRCSPMKGHSHVYWYRQLPEEGLKFMVYLQKENIIDESGMPKERFSAEFPKEGPSILRIQQVVRGDSAAYFCASSPPSSPSYEQYFGPGTRLTVT.

J is TRBJ2-1 and V is TRBV9. There are 13 residues in the CDR3. Germline CDR1 reads SGDLS; CDR2 reads YYNGEE. CDR3 residues: CASSQDDYNEQFF.

The chain employs TRBV7-9 and TRBJ2-3; the TCRdb call, TRBD1, lacks DNA for checking. Germline V gene lookup returns CDR1 SEHNR and CDR2 FQNEAQ (reference sequence). The CDR3 is made up of 15 amino acids. The CDR3 loop reads CASRSRQTNTDTQYF.

The chain combines TRBV9 with TRBJ2-7. The V gene's germline CDR1 is SGDLS and CDR2 YYNGEE. This CDR3 is 16 amino acids long. The CDR3 is CASSSSGNLISYEQYF.

The rearrangement joins TRBV28 to TRBJ2-7; TCRdb indicates TRBD1, and absent DNA this call remains unverified. CDR3 length equals 20 residues. Germline CDR1 and CDR2: MDHEN and SYDVKM. CDR3 sequence reads: CASSGIWDRALAGEAYEQYF. Full variable domain (remainder filled in from reference TRBV28 and TRBJ2-7): DVKVTQSSRYLVKRTGEKVFLECVQDMDHENMFWYRQDPGLGLRLIYFSYDVKMKEKGDIPEGYSVSREKKERFSLILESASTNQTSMYLCASSGIWDRALAGEAYEQYFGPGTRLTVT.

The rearrangement links TRBV28 to TRBJ1-5; there is no DNA to check the TCRdb D call of TRBD1. Per germline, CDR1 MDHEN and CDR2 SYDVKM. This CDR3 is built from 14 residues. CDR3 residues: CASSKTGGVQPQHF.